Following are 32 T cell receptor beta chains from one sample sequenced in a study of blood T cell repertoires in COVID-19. Measured with immunoSEQ multiplex PCR; TCRdb has only the in-frame clones, and not every one. The profile shows some 670,000 clones, about nine tenths of them singletons. The sample comprised peripheral blood. These receptors originate from a woman between 18 and 29 years old with acute or convalescent COVID-19.

The rearrangement joins TRBV29-1 to TRBJ2-3; maybe TRBD1 (5 bases). V dropped 7 bases and J dropped 1 base, with 9 bases sitting between them. CDR1 and CDR2 from the germline V gene are SQVTM and ANQGSEA. The length of the CDR3 is 12 residues. CDR3 DNA: TGCAGCGAATTACAGGGCACAGATACGCAGTATTTT. Its protein is CSELQGTDTQYF.

V is TRBV6-2 or TRBV6-3 and J is TRBJ2-6; D remains unclear. CDR1 and CDR2 from the germline V gene are MNHEY and SVGEGT. The CDR3 extends over 15 amino acids. The V gene lost 0 bases and the J gene lost 4 bases, with 7 bases spanning the gap. This CDR3 is CASSYSTSGANVLTF. CDR3 DNA: TGTGCCAGCAGTTACTCCACTTCGGGGGCCAACGTCCTGACTTTC.

The chain employs TRBV15 and TRBJ2-3; tentatively, D is TRBD2 (5 bases). The CDR3 is 15 residues long. V was clipped by 2 bases and J by 2 bases, with 11 bases between them. Germline CDR1 is LNHNV and CDR2 is YYDKDF (reference sequence). CDR3 sequence (DNA): TGTGCCACCAGCAGACTTAGGACTTCCACAGATACGCAGTATTTT. Its protein product is CATSRLRTSTDTQYF. The variable domain in full, with the rest retrieved from reference TRBV15 and TRBJ2-3, is DAMVIQNPRYQVTQFGKPVTLSCSQTLNHNVMYWYQQKSSQAPKLLFHYYDKDFNNEADTPDNFQSRRPNTSFCFLDIRSPGLGDTAMYLCATSRLRTSTDTQYFGPGTRLTVL.

The chain has TRBV7-2 and TRBJ1-2, with 8 nucleotides matching TRBD1. The CDR3 covers 13 residues. Looked up from germline, CDR1 is SGHTA and CDR2 is FQGNSA. V shed 3 bases and J 3 bases; nucleotides not matched to a gene: 0. CDR3 loop: CASSLGQDYGYTF. As DNA, the CDR3 is TGTGCCAGCAGCTTGGGACAGGACTATGGCTACACCTTC. The variable domain in full, completed from reference TRBV7-2 and TRBJ1-2, reads GAGVSQSPSNKVTEKGKDVELRCDPISGHTALYWYRQSLGQGLEFLIYFQGNSAPDKSGLPSDRFSAERTGGSVSTLTIQRTQQEDSAVYLCASSLGQDYGYTFGSGTRLTVV.

This clone was counted a few times. The chain combines TRBV18 with TRBJ1-2; D call uncertain. The CDR3 totals 16 residues. Germline loops: CDR1 KGHSH, CDR2 LQKENI. V was cut by 3 bases and J by 3 bases, with 17 bases left in between. The CDR3 bases are TGTGCCAGCTCACCTTCCGTCAGGAGGACTCACTATGGCTACACCTTC. Amino acid sequence: CASSPSVRRTHYGYTF. Full variable domain (missing parts from reference TRBV18 and TRBJ1-2): NAGVMQNPRHLVRRRGQEARLRCSPMKGHSHVYWYRQLPEEGLKFMVYLQKENIIDESGMPKERFSAEFPKEGPSILRIQQVVRGDSAAYFCASSPSVRRTHYGYTFGSGTRLTVV.

The V call is TRBV5-8, the J call TRBJ2-5; 7 bases line up with TRBD1. J was trimmed by 0 bases and V by 3 bases; bases with no gene match: 5. This CDR3 is 15 amino acids long. The germline V gene encodes CDR1 SGHTS and CDR2 YDEGEE. The CDR3 loop is CASSSGQRYQETQYF. The CDR3, as DNA: TGTGCCAGCAGCTCGGGACAGAGGTACCAAGAGACCCAGTACTTC.

The V call is TRBV5-1, the J call TRBJ1-1, with D perhaps TRBD1 (6 bases). This CDR3 region has 15 residues. CDR1 SGHRS and CDR2 YFSETQ come from the germline V gene. Trimming cost V 1 base and J 0 bases, with 10 bases left between them. Here the CDR3 reads CASSLTGGVNTEAFF. The CDR3 DNA sequence: TGCGCCAGCAGCTTGACGGGGGGCGTGAACACTGAAGCTTTCTTT.

The rearrangement joins TRBV3-1 (or the pseudogene TRBV3-2) to TRBJ2-2, with 10 bases fitting TRBD1. V lost 3 bases to trimming and J lost 0 bases; unmatched junction nucleotides: 4. The germline gives CDR1 LGHDT, CDR2 YNNKEL (reference sequence). The CDR3 length is 17 residues. The CDR3 region is CASSQGQGYANTGELFF. The CDR3 nucleotides read TGTGCCAGCAGCCAGGGACAGGGGTACGCGAACACCGGGGAGCTGTTTTTT.

The chain employs TRBV9 and TRBJ1-6; 9 bases align to TRBD1. V lost 5 bases to trimming and J lost 7 bases; unmatched junction nucleotides: 4. Germline V lookup: CDR1 SGDLS, CDR2 YYNGEE. This CDR3 has 14 residues. The CDR3 DNA follows: TGTGCCAGCAGAGGTGGACAGGGGAATTCACCCCTCCACTTT. Translated: CASRGGQGNSPLHF.

The V gene is TRBV7-3, the J gene TRBJ1-3; no definite D call. V was clipped by 3 bases and J by 7 bases, with 7 bases between them. CDR3 length: 12 residues. The germline gives CDR1 SGHTA, CDR2 FQGTGA. The CDR3 sequence: CASSLGGNTIYF. Here the CDR3 DNA reads TGTGCCAGCAGCTTGGGCGGGAACACCATATATTTT.

The chain recombines TRBV20-1 with TRBJ1-3; possible D gene TRBD1, 6 bases. V was pared by 3 bases and J by 0 bases, with 18 bases between. Germline CDR1 is DFQATT and CDR2 is SNEGSKA (reference sequence). The CDR3 spans 17 residues. The CDR3 sequence: CSASLGQSISSGNTIYF. DNA of the CDR3: TGCAGTGCTAGTCTCGGACAGTCCATTAGCTCTGGAAACACCATATATTTT.

The V call is TRBV20-1, the J call TRBJ1-5, with 7 nucleotides matching TRBD1. Germline values: CDR1 DFQATT, CDR2 SNEGSKA (reference sequence). Trimming at V came to 3 bases and at J to 7 bases, leaving 6 bases not matched to a gene. The CDR3 extends over 13 amino acids. The CDR3 sequence: CSASGQGEQPQHF. CDR3 DNA: TGCAGTGCTAGTGGGCAGGGGGAACAGCCCCAGCATTTT.

This chain joins TRBV4-3 and TRBJ2-7; TRBD1 matches at 7 bases. Trimming cost V 2 bases and J 2 bases; bases outside gene matches: 6. This CDR3 is built from 15 residues. CDR1 is LGHNA, CDR2 YSLEER, per germline. CDR3 nucleotides: TGCGCCAGCAGCCAAATGCGTCAGGGGGCCTACGAGCAGTACTTC. It is translated as CASSQMRQGAYEQYF.

The chain carries TRBV3-1 (or the pseudogene TRBV3-2) and TRBJ2-7; TRBD2 aligns across 9 bases. V trimming: 3 bases; J trimming: 4 bases; junction bases outside the gene matches: 10. Per germline, CDR1 LGHDT and CDR2 YNNKEL (reference sequence). CDR3 size: 16 residues. CDR3 protein: CASSHAGGYSSYEQYF. The CDR3 DNA sequence: TGTGCCAGCAGCCATGCGGGGGGGTACAGTTCGTACGAGCAGTACTTC.

The chain links TRBV18 to TRBJ2-5; 9 bases map to TRBD1. The J segment lost 5 bases and the V segment lost 3 bases, leaving 7 bases of the junction unmatched. CDR1 is KGHSH and CDR2 is LQKENI in the germline V gene. The CDR3 contains 15 residues. CDR3 sequence: CASSPSTGGGETQYF. In DNA, the CDR3 is TGTGCCAGCTCACCCTCGACAGGGGGAGGTGAGACCCAGTACTTC.

The rearrangement links TRBV27 to TRBJ1-4; tentative D call: TRBD1 (6 bases). V was pared by 4 bases and J by 0 bases, with 18 bases between. The CDR3 length is 18 residues. CDR1 and CDR2 from the germline V gene are MNHEY and SMNVEV (reference sequence). The CDR3 reads CASSSRTAYSATNEKLFF. The DNA for the CDR3 is TGTGCCAGCAGTTCCAGGACAGCCTATTCGGCAACTAATGAAAAACTGTTTTTT.

This chain uses TRBV6-2 or TRBV6-3 with TRBJ1-5, with 7 bases matching TRBD1. This CDR3 has 15 amino acids. Germline V gene data show CDR1 as MNHEY and CDR2 as SVGEGT. V dropped 2 bases and J dropped 9; count of bases not matched to a gene: 10. CDR3 in DNA: TGTGCCAGCAGTTACGGCAGGGGGTCAGTTGGGCCCCAGCATTTT. Its protein is CASSYGRGSVGPQHF.

The chain uses TRBV7-2 and TRBJ2-1; TRBD1 aligns across 8 bases. With 2 bases clipped from V and 8 bases from J, the junction kept 2 bases outside the gene matches. From germline, CDR1 is SGHTA and CDR2 FQGNSA. There are 13 residues in the CDR3. CDR3 amino acids: CASSLPRGHEQFF. In nucleotides, the CDR3 is TGTGCCAGCAGCTTACCCAGGGGGCATGAGCAGTTCTTC.

With regard to this clone: Other DNA sequences in this specimen translate into the identical CDR3. This rearrangement joins TRBV19 to TRBJ1-1; weak D call: TRBD1 (5 bases). V was shortened by 3 bases and J by 0 bases, with 8 bases between the two germline ends. The V gene's germline CDR1 is LNHDA and CDR2 SQIVND (reference sequence). The CDR3 sequence is 14 residues long. CDR3 sequence reads: CASSIDSMNTEAFF. Written as DNA, the CDR3 is TGTGCCAGTAGTATTGACAGCATGAACACTGAAGCTTTCTTT.

The chain joins TRBV7-9 to TRBJ2-7; 9 bases map to TRBD1. J gave up 2 bases and V 3 bases, and 8 bases lay outside the gene matches. Germline CDR1 and CDR2: SEHNR and FQNEAQ (reference sequence). The CDR3 is 16 amino acids. CDR3: CASSLGGGQGPYEQYF. CDR3 nucleotides: TGTGCCAGCAGCTTGGGCGGGGGACAGGGTCCCTACGAGCAGTACTTC.

This clone was seen just once. The genes are TRBV21-1 and TRBJ1-2. TRBV21-1 is tagged as a pseudogene. This CDR3 region has 16 residues. The CDR3 loop reads CASSTKGGAGNYGYTF. CDR3 bases: TGTGCCAGCAGCACCAAAGGGGGGGCGGGGAACTATGGCTACACCTTC.

This sequence joins TRBV3-1 (or the pseudogene TRBV3-2) and TRBJ1-2; 9 bases line up with TRBD1. This CDR3 spans 15 amino acids. Trimming took 6 bases from V and 2 from J; bases not matched to a gene: 7. Germline V gene data show CDR1 as LGHDT and CDR2 as YNNKEL (reference sequence). CDR3 DNA: TGTGCCAGCAGTCTACAGGGGGCGGAAAACTATGGCTACACCTTC. It specifies CASSLQGAENYGYTF.

The V and J genes are TRBV18 and TRBJ2-1; no reliable D call. With 5 bases removed from V and 10 bases from J, the gap between germline ends came to 9 bases. CDR3 length: 11 amino acids. Germline CDR1 reads KGHSH; CDR2 reads LQKENI. This CDR3 is CASSEAWEQFF. In DNA form, the CDR3 reads TGTGCCAGCTCAGAAGCATGGGAGCAGTTCTTC.

This clone was counted once. The chain joins TRBV12-3 or TRBV12-4 to TRBJ1-1; D might be TRBD1 (5 bases). Trimming removed 0 bases at V and 10 bases at J, with 9 bases between. This CDR3 spans 12 amino acids. CDR3 nucleotide sequence: TGTGCCAGCAGTTTAGCCGGGCAGGGAGCTTTCTTT. This translates into CASSLAGQGAFF.

The chain recombines TRBV19 with TRBJ1-3, with D uncertain. This CDR3 has 13 residues. Germline CDR1 is LNHDA and CDR2 is SQIVND (reference sequence). Trimming cost V 3 bases and J 4 bases, with 7 bases left between them. The CDR3 protein is CASSIQEGNTIYF. CDR3 DNA: TGTGCCAGTAGTATCCAAGAGGGAAACACCATATATTTT.

The chain has TRBV9 and TRBJ2-2; 10 bases align to TRBD1. The length of the CDR3 is 16 residues. V gave up 5 bases and J gave up 5 bases; unmatched junction bases: 9. Germline loops: CDR1 SGDLS, CDR2 YYNGEE. The CDR3 region is CASSVLGQGETGELFF. The CDR3 nucleotides are TGTGCCAGCAGTGTACTCGGACAGGGGGAGACCGGGGAGCTGTTTTTT.

The chain is built from TRBV6-4 and TRBJ2-1; D is possibly TRBD1 (6 bases). There are 12 residues in the CDR3. From germline, CDR1 is MRHNA and CDR2 SNTAGT. V was shortened by 6 bases and J by 4 bases, with 7 bases between the two germline ends. The CDR3 here is CASRGQYNEQFF. As DNA, the CDR3 is TGTGCCAGCAGAGGACAGTACAATGAGCAGTTCTTC.

The V call is TRBV30, the J call TRBJ1-4; 7 bases match TRBD1. The germline V gene encodes CDR1 GTSNPN and CDR2 SVGIG (reference sequence). With 3 bases clipped from V and 0 bases from J, the junction kept 4 bases outside the gene matches. The CDR3 loop spans 15 amino acids. The CDR3 reads CAWRSGGTTNEKLFF. CDR3 coding DNA: TGTGCCTGGAGGTCAGGGGGTACAACTAATGAAAAACTGTTTTTT.

The chain joins TRBV13 to TRBJ2-1; TRBD2 is a possible D gene (6 bases). The CDR3 sequence is 15 residues long. V shed 3 bases and J shed 1 base, with 10 bases lying between them. Germline CDR1 reads PRHDT; CDR2 reads FYEKMQ (reference sequence). Here the CDR3 reads CASSFPGGSYNEQFF. The DNA for the CDR3 is TGTGCCAGCAGCTTTCCCGGGGGTTCCTACAATGAGCAGTTCTTC.

As DNA, the CDR3 is TGTGCCAGCAGCTTTGGGGGGAGGACTGAAGCTTTCTTT. It codes for CASSFGGRTEAFF. The chain employs TRBV7-3 and TRBJ1-1; D possibly corresponds to TRBD1 (5 bases). CDR3 size: 13 residues. V was cut by 3 bases and J by 5 bases, with 10 bases left in between. Per the germline V gene, CDR1 is SGHTA and CDR2 is FQGTGA.

The chain employs TRBV28 and TRBJ1-1, with D unresolved. Germline CDR1 and CDR2: MDHEN and SYDVKM. Trimming pared 2 bases from V and 11 bases from J, leaving 9 bases between. This CDR3 has 11 amino acids. This chain's CDR3 is CASSLEGLAFF. The CDR3 DNA is TGTGCCAGCAGTTTAGAGGGCCTGGCTTTCTTT.

This chain connects TRBV7-3 to TRBJ2-2; 8 bases line up with TRBD1. With 5 bases clipped from V and 2 bases from J, the junction kept 4 bases outside the gene matches. The germline V gene encodes CDR1 SGHTA and CDR2 FQGTGA. There are 15 residues in the CDR3. CDR3 in amino acids: CASSPGTGNTGELFF. CDR3 DNA sequence: TGTGCCAGCAGCCCGGGGACAGGAAACACCGGGGAGCTGTTTTTT.